This T cell receptor beta chain was sequenced for a study of CD8 T cells in ankylosing spondylitis. For TCR beta, libraries came from quantitative 5'-RACE with molecular barcodes. TCRdb reanalysed the 5' RACE reads using MiXCR and keeps one entry per CDR3 protein. The profile shows roughly 200,000 distinct CDR3 sequences, 25% to 30% of them singletons. As concerns this clonotype: Its antigen is as yet unknown.

The germline gives CDR1 SGHAT, CDR2 FQNNGV. The CDR3 length is 15 residues. With V trimmed by 1 base and J by 2 bases, 4 bases remained unmatched. Points from the study as a whole: Disease-linked clones bore a CD8+ phenotype, appearing relatively rarely in peripheral blood.

The V gene is TRBV11-2, the J gene TRBJ2-7; 8 bases are a match to TRBD1. Sequencing was performed on blood, either unsorted or a sorted T cell fraction (not recorded which). The TCR comes from a male donor with ankylosing spondylitis or in good health (not recorded which). The DNA of the CDR3 is TGTGCCAGCAGCTTAGGACAGGGGAACCCCTACGAGCAGTACTTC. This sequence encodes CASSLGQGNPYEQYF.